The present TCR beta chain was sequenced within a study of response to subunit inactivated influenza vaccine. Study conclusions and caveats: Each seasonal flu vaccination may recruit only limited new T cells, authors suggested.

Details on this clonotype: The antigen remains unidentified.

The CDR3 is made up of 13 amino acids. Germline lookup yields CDR1 MNHEY and CDR2 SMNVEV (reference sequence). V lost 2 bases and J lost 6, with 11 bases in between. TCRdb reprocessed the RT-PCR reads with MiXCR, giving one entry per CDR3 protein. The repertoire holds over 800,000 distinct CDR3 sequences, with 21% as singletons. V and J are TRBV27 and TRBJ2-7, with D perhaps TRBD1 (6 bases). The receptor comes from a man aged 45-65 years who received an inactivated influenza vaccine. The sequencing here drew on PBMCs from blood, taken around 5 days after vaccination. CDR3 DNA sequence: TGTGCCAGCAGTTTAAATACAGGGATCGAGCAGTACTTC. It specifies CASSLNTGIEQYF.